This T cell receptor beta chain emerged from a study of blood T cell repertoires in COVID-19. Study information: COVID-19 samples collected from the United States, Italy and Spain covered acute and convalescent phases. The cDNA or gDNA used as material had been derived from T cells, B-cell-depleted T cells, or PBMCs.

Trimming removed 7 bases from V and 6 bases from J, with 20 bases in between. In germline, CDR1 is SGHRS, CDR2 YFSETQ. This CDR3 is built from 15 residues. In the source study's methods: Amplifying reference gene primers gave estimates of nucleated cell counts. Assay used: immunoSEQ multiplex PCR; TCRdb lists only in-frame clones, some missing. The D gene and trimming were derived from the DNA, and the V and J assignments and clone size from that table. Among roughly 71,000 clones, 70% to 90% were seen once, and the ten largest hold around a sixth. The origin of this receptor is a woman at least 80 years old with acute or convalescent COVID-19. Sequencing used peripheral blood. J is TRBJ2-1 and V is TRBV5-1; D call uncertain. Here the CDR3 DNA reads TGCGCCAGCCGACTCTCCGGCACCAATAGCAATGAGCAGTTCTTC. Protein product: CASRLSGTNSNEQFF.